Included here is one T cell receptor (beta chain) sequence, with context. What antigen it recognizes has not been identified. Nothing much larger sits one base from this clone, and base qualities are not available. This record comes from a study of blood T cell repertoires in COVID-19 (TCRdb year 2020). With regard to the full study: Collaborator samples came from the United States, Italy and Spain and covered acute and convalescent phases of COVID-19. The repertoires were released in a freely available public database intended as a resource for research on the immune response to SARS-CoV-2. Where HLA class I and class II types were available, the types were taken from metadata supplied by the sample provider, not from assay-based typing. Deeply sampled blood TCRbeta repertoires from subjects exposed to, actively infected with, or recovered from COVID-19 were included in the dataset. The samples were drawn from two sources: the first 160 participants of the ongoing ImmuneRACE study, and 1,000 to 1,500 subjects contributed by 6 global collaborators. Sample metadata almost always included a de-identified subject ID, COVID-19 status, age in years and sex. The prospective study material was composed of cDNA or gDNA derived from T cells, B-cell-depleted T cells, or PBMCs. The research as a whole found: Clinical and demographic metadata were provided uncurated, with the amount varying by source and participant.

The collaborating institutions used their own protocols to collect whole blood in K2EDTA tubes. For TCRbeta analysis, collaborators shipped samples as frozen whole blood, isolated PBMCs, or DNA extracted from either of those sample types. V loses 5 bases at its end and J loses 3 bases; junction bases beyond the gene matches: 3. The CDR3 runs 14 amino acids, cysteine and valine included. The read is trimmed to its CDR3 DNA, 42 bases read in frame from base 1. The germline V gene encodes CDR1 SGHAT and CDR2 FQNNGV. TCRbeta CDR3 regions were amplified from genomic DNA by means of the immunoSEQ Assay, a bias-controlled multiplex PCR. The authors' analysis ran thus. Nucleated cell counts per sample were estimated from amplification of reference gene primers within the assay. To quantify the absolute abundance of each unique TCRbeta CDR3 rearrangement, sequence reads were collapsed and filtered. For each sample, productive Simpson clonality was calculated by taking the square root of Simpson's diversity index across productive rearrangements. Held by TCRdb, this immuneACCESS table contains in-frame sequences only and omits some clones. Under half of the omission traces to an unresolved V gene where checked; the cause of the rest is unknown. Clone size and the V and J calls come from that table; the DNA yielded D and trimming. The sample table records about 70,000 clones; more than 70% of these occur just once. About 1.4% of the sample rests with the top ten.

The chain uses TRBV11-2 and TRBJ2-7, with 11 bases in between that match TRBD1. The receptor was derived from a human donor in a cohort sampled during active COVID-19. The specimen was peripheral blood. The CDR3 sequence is CASSQGTGGYEQYV. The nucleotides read TGTGCCAGCAGCCAAGGGACAGGGGGCTACGAGCAGTACGTC.